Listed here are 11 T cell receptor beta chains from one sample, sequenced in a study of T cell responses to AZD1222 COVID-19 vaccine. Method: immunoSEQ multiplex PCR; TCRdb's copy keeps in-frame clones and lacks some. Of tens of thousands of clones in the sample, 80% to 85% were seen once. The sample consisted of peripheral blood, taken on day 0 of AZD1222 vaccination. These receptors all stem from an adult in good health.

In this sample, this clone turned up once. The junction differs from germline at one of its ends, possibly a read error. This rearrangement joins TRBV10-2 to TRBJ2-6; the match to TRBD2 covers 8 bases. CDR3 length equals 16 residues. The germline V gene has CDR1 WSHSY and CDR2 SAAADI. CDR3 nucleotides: TGCGCCAGCTGTGAGCGGGGGCTGGGGGGGGCCAACGTCCTGACTTTC. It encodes CASCERGLGGANVLTF.

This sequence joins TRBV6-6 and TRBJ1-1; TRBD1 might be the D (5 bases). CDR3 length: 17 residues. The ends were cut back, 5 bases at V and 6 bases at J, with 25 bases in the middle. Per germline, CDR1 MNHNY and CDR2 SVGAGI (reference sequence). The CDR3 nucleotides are TGTGCCAGCAGTCCCAACCGGGACGGCTTAGGTCAGGCTGAAGCTTTCTTT. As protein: CASSPNRDGLGQAEAFF.

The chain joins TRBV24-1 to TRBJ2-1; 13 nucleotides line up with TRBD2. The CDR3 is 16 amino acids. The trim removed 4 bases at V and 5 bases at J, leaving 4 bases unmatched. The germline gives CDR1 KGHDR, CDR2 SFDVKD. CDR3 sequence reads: CATSDPLAGGDNEQFF. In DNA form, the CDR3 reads TGTGCCACCAGTGACCCACTAGCGGGGGGGGACAATGAGCAGTTCTTC.

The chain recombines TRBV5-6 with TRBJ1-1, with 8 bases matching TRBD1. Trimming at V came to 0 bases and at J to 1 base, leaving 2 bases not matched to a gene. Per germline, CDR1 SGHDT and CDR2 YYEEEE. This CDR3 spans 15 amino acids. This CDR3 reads CASSLGQGANTEAFF. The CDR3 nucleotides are TGTGCCAGCAGCTTGGGGCAGGGGGCGAACACTGAAGCTTTCTTT.

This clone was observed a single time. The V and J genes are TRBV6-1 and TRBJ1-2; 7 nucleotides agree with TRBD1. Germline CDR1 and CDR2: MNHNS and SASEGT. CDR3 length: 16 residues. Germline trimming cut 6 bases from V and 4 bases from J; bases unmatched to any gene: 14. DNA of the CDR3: TGTGCCAGCAGCGAACGGACAGGAAGTGCCAGCTATGGCTACACCTTC. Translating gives CASSERTGSASYGYTF.

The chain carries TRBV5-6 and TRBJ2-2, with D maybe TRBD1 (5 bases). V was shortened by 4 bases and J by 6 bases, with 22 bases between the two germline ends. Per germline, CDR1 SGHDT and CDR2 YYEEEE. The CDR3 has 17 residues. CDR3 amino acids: CASSRTRANMLAGELFF. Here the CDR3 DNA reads TGTGCCAGCAGCCGTACCAGGGCCAATATGTTAGCCGGGGAGCTGTTTTTT.

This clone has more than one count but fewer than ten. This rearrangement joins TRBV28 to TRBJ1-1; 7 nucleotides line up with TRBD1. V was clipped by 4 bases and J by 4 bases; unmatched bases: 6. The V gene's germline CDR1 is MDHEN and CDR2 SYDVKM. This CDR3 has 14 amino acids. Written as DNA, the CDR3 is TGTGCCAGCAGTTCGACAGGGAGGACCACTGAAGCTTTCTTT. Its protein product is CASSSTGRTTEAFF.

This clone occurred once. The CDR3 sequence is CASSRDLVNQPQHF. DNA for the CDR3: TGTGCCAGCAGTCGGGACCTAGTTAATCAGCCCCAGCATTTT. The chain has TRBV27 and TRBJ1-5; D perhaps matches TRBD1 (5 bases). This CDR3 is built from 14 residues. Germline V gene sequence: CDR1 MNHEY, CDR2 SMNVEV (reference sequence). Trimming stripped 5 bases from V and 4 bases from J, with 12 bases between.

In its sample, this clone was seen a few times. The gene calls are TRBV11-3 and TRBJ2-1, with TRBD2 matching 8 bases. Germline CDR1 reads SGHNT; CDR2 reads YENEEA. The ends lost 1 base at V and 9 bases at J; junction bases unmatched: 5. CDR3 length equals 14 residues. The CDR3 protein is CASSLVSGGAEQFF. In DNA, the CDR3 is TGTGCCAGCAGCTTAGTAAGCGGGGGCGCTGAGCAGTTCTTC.

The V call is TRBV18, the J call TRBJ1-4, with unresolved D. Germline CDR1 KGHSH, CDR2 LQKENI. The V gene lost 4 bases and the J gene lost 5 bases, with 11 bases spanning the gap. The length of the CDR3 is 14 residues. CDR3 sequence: CASSQPGLNEKLFF. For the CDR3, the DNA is TGTGCCAGCTCACAGCCAGGTCTAAATGAAAAACTGTTTTTT.

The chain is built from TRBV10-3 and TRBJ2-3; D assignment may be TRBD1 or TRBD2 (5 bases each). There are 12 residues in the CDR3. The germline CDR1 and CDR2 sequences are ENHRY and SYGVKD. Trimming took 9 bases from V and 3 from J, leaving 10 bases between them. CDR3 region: CAMWGGTDTQYF. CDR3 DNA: TGTGCCATGTGGGGCGGGACAGATACGCAGTATTTT.